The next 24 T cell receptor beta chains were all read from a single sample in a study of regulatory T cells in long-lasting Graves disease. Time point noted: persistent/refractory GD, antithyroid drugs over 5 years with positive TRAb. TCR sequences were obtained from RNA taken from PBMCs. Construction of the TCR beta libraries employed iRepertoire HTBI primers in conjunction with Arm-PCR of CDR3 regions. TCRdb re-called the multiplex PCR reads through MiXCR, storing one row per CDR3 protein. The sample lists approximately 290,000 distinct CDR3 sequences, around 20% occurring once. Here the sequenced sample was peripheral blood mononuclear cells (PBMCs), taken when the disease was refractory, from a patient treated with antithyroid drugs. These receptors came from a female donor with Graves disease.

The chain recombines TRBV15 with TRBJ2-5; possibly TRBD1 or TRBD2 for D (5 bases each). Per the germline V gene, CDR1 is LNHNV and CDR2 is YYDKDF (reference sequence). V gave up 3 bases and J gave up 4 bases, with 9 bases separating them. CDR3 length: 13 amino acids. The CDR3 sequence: CATSSGDRETQYF. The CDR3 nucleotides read TGTGCCACCAGCAGTGGGGACCGAGAGACCCAGTACTTC. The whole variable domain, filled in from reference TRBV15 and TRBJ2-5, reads DAMVIQNPRYQVTQFGKPVTLSCSQTLNHNVMYWYQQKSSQAPKLLFHYYDKDFNNEADTPDNFQSRRPNTSFCFLDIRSPGLGDTAMYLCATSSGDRETQYFGPGTRLLVL.

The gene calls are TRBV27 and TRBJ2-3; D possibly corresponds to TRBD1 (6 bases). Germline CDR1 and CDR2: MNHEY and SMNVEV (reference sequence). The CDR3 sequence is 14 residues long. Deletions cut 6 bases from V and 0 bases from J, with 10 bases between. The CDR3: CASRPGHSTDTQYF. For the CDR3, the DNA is TGTGCCAGCAGACCGGGACACAGCACAGATACGCAGTATTTT.

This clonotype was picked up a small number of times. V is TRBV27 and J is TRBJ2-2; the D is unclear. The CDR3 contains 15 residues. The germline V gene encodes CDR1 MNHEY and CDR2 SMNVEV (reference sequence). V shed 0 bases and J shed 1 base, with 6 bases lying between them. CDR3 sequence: CASSLSYENTGELFF. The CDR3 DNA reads TGTGCCAGCAGTTTATCGTACGAGAACACCGGGGAGCTGTTTTTT.

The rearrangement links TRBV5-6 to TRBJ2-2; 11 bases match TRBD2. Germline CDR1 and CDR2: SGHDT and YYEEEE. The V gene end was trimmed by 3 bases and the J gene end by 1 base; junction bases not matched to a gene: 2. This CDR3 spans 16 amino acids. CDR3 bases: TGTGCCAGCAGCTCACTAGCGGGAGTGAACACCGGGGAGCTGTTTTTT. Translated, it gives CASSSLAGVNTGELFF.

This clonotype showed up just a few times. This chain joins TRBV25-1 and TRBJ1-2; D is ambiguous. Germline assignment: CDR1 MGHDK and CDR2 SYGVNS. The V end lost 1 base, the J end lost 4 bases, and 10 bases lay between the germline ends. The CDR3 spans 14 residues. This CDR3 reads CASSELGIPYGYTF. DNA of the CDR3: TGTGCCAGCAGTGAATTGGGGATTCCCTATGGCTACACCTTC.

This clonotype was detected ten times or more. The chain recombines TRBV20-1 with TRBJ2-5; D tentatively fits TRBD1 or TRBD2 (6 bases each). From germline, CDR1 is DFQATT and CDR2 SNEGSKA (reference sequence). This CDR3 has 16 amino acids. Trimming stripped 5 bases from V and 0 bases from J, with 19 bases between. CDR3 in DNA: TGCAGTGCTCAAACAGGTGTCGGGGGCGACCAAGAGACCCAGTACTTC. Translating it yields CSAQTGVGGDQETQYF.

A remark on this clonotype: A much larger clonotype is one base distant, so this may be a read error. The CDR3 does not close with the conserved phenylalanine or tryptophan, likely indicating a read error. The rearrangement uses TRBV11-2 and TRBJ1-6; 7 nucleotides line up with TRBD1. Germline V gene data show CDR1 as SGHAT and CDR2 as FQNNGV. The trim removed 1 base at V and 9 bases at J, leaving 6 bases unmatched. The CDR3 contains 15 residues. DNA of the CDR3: TGTGCCAGCAGCTTAGGGGGACAGTATGGTTCACCCCTCCACTCT. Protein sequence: CASSLGGQYGSPLHS.

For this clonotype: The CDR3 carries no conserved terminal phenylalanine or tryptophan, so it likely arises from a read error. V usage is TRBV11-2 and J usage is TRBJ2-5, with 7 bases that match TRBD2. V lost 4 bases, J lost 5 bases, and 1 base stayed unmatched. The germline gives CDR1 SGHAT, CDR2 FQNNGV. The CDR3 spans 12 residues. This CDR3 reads CASSWGGETQYS. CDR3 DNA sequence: TGTGCCAGCAGCTGGGGAGGGGAGACCCAGTACTCC.

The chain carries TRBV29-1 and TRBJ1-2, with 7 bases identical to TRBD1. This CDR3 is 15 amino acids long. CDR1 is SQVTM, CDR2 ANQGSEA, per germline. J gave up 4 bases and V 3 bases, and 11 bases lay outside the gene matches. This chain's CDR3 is CSVDWRDRAPYGYTF. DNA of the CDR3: TGCAGCGTTGATTGGCGAGACAGGGCCCCCTATGGCTACACCTTC. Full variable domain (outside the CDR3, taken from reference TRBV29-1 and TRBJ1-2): SAVISQKPSRDICQRGTSLTIQCQVDSQVTMMFWYRQQPGQSLTLIATANQGSEATYESGFVIDKFPISRPNLTFSTLTVSNMSPEDSSIYLCSVDWRDRAPYGYTFGSGTRLTVV.

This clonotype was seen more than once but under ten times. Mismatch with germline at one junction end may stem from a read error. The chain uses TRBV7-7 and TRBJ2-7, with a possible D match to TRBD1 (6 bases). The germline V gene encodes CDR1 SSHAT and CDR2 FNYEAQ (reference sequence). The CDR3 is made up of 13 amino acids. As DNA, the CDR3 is TGTGCTAGCAGCTACAGGGAAGAGGGGGAGCAGTACTTC. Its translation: CASSYREEGEQYF.

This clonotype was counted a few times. The CDR3 sequence is CASSLTGTARKRPQHF. The CDR3 DNA is TGTGCCAGCAGCCTAACCGGGACAGCCAGAAAGAGGCCCCAGCATTTT. The chain combines TRBV6-1 with TRBJ1-5; TRBD1 agrees at 7 bases. This CDR3 has 16 residues. Germline V gene lookup returns CDR1 MNHNS and CDR2 SASEGT. Unmatched junction bases numbered 17, after V lost 6 bases and J lost 9 bases.

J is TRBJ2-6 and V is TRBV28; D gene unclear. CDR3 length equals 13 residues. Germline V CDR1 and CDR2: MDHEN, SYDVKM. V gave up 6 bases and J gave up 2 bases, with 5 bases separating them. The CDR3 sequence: CASRVPGANVLTF. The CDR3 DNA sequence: TGTGCCAGCAGGGTTCCTGGGGCCAACGTCCTGACTTTC.

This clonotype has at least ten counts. The CDR3 DNA follows: TGTGCCAGCAGTGAAGCGGACAGGGATCAGCCCCAGCATTTT. Amino acid sequence: CASSEADRDQPQHF. J is TRBJ1-5 and V is TRBV2; 8 nucleotides agree with TRBD1. V lost 0 bases and J lost 5; bases outside the gene matches: 0. Germline values: CDR1 SNHLY, CDR2 FYNNEI. This CDR3 is 14 amino acids long.

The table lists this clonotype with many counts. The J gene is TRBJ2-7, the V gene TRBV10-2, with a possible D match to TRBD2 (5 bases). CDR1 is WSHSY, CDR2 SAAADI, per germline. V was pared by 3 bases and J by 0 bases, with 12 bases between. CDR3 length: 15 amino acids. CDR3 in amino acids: CASSEWLALSYEQYF. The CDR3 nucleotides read TGCGCCAGCAGTGAATGGCTAGCACTCTCCTACGAGCAGTACTTC.

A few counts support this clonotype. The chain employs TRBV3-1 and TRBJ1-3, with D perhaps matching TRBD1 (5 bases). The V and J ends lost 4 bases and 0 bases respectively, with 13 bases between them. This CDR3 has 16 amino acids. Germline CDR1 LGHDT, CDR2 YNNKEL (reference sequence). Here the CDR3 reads CASSPRVTVSGNTIYF. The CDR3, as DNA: TGTGCCAGCAGCCCACGGGTGACAGTCTCTGGAAACACCATATATTTT.

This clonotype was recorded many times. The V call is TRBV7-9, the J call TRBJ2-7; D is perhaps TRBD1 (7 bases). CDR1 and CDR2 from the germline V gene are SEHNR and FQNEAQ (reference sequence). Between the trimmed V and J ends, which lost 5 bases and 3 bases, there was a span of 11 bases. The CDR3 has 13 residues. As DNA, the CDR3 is TGTGCCAGCAGCCGGGGGACAGTCTACGAGCAGTACTTC. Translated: CASSRGTVYEQYF.

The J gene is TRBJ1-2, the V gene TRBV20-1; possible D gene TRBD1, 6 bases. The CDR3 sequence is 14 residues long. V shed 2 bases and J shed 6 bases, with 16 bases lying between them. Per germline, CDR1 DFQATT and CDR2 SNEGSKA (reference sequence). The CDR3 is CSARNDRFFDGYTF. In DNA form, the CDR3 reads TGCAGTGCTAGAAACGACAGGTTTTTCGATGGCTACACCTTC.

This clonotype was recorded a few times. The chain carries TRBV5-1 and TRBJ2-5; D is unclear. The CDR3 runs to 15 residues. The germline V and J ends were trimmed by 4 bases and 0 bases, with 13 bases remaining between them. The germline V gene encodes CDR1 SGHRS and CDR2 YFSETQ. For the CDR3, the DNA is TGCGCCAGCAGCGTTTCCATCGAGTACCAAGAGACCCAGTACTTC. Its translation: CASSVSIEYQETQYF. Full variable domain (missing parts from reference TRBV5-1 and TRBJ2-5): KAGVTQTPRYLIKTRGQQVTLSCSPISGHRSVSWYQQTPGQGLQFLFEYFSETQRNKGNFPGRFSGRQFSNSRSEMNVSTLELGDSALYLCASSVSIEYQETQYFGPGTRLLVL.

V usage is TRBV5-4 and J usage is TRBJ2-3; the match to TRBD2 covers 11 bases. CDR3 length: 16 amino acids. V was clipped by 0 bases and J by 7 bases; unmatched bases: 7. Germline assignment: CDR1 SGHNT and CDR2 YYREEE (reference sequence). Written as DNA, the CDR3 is TGTGCCAGCAGCTTGGCGCTAGCGGGAGGCTCGCATACGCAGTATTTT. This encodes CASSLALAGGSHTQYF.

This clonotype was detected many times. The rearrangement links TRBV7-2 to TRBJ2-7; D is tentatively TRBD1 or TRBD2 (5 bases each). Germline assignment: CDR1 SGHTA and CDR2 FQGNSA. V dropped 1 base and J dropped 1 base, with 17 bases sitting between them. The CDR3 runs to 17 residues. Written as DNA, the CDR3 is TGTGCCAGCAGCTTAGGGGACGGGGCAGGGAAGTCCTACGAGCAGTACTTC. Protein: CASSLGDGAGKSYEQYF.

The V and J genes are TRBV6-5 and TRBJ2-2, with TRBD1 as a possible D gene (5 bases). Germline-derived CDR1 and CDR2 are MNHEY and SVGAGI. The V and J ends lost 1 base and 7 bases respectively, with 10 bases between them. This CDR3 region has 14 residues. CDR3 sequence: CASSYWQGGGELFF. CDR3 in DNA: TGTGCCAGCAGTTACTGGCAGGGTGGCGGGGAGCTGTTTTTT.

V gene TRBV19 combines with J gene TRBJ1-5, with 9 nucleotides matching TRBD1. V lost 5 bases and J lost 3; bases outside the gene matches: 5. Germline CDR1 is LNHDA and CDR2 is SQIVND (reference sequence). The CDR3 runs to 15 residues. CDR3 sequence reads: CASSWDRAINQPQHF. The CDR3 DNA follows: TGTGCCAGTAGTTGGGACAGGGCGATCAATCAGCCCCAGCATTTT. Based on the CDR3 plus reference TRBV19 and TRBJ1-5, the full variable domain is DGGITQSPKYLFRKEGQNVTLSCEQNLNHDAMYWYRQDPGQGLRLIYYSQIVNDFQKGDIAEGYSVSREKKESFPLTVTSAQKNPTAFYLCASSWDRAINQPQHFGDGTRLSIL.

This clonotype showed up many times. CDR3 bases: TGCAGCGTTACCGGACAGGGGGGGACTGAAGCTTTCTTT. This sequence encodes CSVTGQGGTEAFF. This rearrangement joins TRBV29-1 to TRBJ1-1, with 10 bases lining up with TRBD1. The CDR3 is 13 residues long. Germline V CDR1 and CDR2: SQVTM, ANQGSEA. V was clipped by 5 bases and J by 5 bases; unmatched bases: 5.

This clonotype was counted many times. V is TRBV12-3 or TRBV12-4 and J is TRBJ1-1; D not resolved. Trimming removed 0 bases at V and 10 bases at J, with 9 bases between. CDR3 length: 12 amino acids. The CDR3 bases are TGTGCCAGCAGTTTAGCCCAGACGTCAGCTTTCTTT. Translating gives CASSLAQTSAFF.